This T cell receptor beta chain was retrieved from a study of tumor-infiltrating lymphocytes in glioblastoma multiforme. Study-wide findings and caveats: Detected clone frequencies may not reflect cell counts, being RNA-based.

Remarks on this clonotype: The antigen is unknown. The germline gene is not matched at one end of the junction; a read error may be the cause.

This CDR3 is built from 14 residues. Multiple V-beta primers and a C-beta primer amplified TCRB from RNA. Input was 0.5 ug total RNA, reverse-transcribed with a C-beta primer. These TCRB libraries lack any described unique molecular identifiers. TCRdb re-analysed the multiplex PCR reads in MiXCR, keeping a single row per CDR3 protein. The table includes about 32,000 distinct CDR3 sequences, roughly two thirds detected once. The sequenced sample was brain tumor tissue. The TCR was taken from a male donor with glioblastoma. The chain uses TRBV12-3 or TRBV12-4 and TRBJ2-7, with D tentatively TRBD1 or TRBD2 (5 bases each). CDR3 in DNA: TGTGCTAGCAGAGGGGCAGGGAATTGCTACGAGCAGTACTTC. Translation gives CASRGAGNCYEQYF.